The next 11 T cell receptor beta chains were all read from a single sample in a study of cytotoxic CD8 clonotypes in ibrutinib-treated CLL. Produced via immunoSEQ multiplex PCR; TCRdb's table is partial and in-frame only. The table has a few hundred thousand clones, 60% to 75% seen once; the top ten hold roughly 15%. This sample comprised PBMCs, obtained after 24 months of ibrutinib treatment. The receptors shown here come from a human donor with chronic lymphocytic leukemia.

This chain links TRBV9 with TRBJ2-2; the D is unclear. The CDR3 is made up of 10 amino acids. CDR1 is SGDLS, CDR2 YYNGEE, per germline. Between the trimmed V and J ends, which lost 0 bases and 9 bases, there was a span of 0 bases. CDR3 amino acids: CASSVGELFF. CDR3 nucleotides: TGTGCCAGCAGCGTAGGGGAGCTGTTTTTT.

The chain is built from TRBV5-6 and TRBJ1-1; tentative D call: TRBD1 (5 bases). This CDR3 contains 12 residues. CDR1 is SGHDT, CDR2 YYEEEE, per germline. V lost 0 bases to trimming and J lost 10 bases, with 10 bases between them. CDR3 DNA: TGTGCCAGCAGCTTGGCAGGGAGTGGAGCTTTCTTT. Its protein product is CASSLAGSGAFF.

The chain employs TRBV27 and TRBJ1-1; a weak D match, TRBD1 (6 bases). V was shortened by 2 bases and J by 11 bases, with 21 bases between the two germline ends. Germline V gene sequence: CDR1 MNHEY, CDR2 SMNVEV (reference sequence). The CDR3 runs 15 residues. The CDR3, as DNA: TGTGCCAGCAGTTTACTAGGGACACCCGGAGTAAGGGCTTTCTTT. Translating gives CASSLLGTPGVRAFF.

The V call is TRBV7-8, the J call TRBJ2-1; D remains ambiguous. The ends were cut back, 0 bases at V and 8 bases at J, with 11 bases in the middle. The CDR3 totals 14 residues. CDR1 is SGHVS and CDR2 is FQNEAQ in the germline V gene. In DNA form, the CDR3 reads TGTGCCAGCAGCTTAGCCGGCGTCTGGGATGAGCAGTTCTTC. Protein sequence: CASSLAGVWDEQFF.

This clone was observed a handful of times. The chain uses TRBV19 and TRBJ2-7, with 7 positions matching TRBD1. The junction had 14 bases not matched to a gene; V was cut back by 5 bases and J by 7 bases. CDR3 length: 15 residues. CDR1 LNHDA and CDR2 SQIVND come from the germline V gene (reference sequence). CDR3 loop: CASSQRGTENAEQYF. The CDR3 coding sequence is TGTGCCAGTAGTCAGCGTGGGACAGAGAATGCAGAGCAGTACTTC.

The chain joins TRBV18 to TRBJ1-2, with 7 positions matching TRBD1. Germline values: CDR1 KGHSH, CDR2 LQKENI. The CDR3 consists of 14 residues. V shed 1 base, J shed 4 bases, and the junction held 3 bases outside the gene matches. The CDR3 loop reads CASSPLDRVYGYTF. The CDR3 coding sequence is TGTGCCAGCTCACCACTCGACAGGGTCTATGGCTACACCTTC.

The chain employs TRBV4-3 and TRBJ2-5; 8 nucleotides match TRBD2. This CDR3 region has 18 residues. J gave up 3 bases and V 1 base, and 13 bases lay outside the gene matches. The V gene's germline CDR1 is LGHNA and CDR2 YSLEER. The CDR3 DNA is TGCGCCAGCAGCCAAGTTTATGAGGTCCGGGAGGGGAAAGAGACCCAGTACTTC. Translated, it gives CASSQVYEVREGKETQYF.

The V call is TRBV6-5, the J call TRBJ2-2; no clear D. Germline CDR1 is MNHEY and CDR2 is SVGAGI. The CDR3 sequence is 15 residues long. V lost 6 bases to trimming and J lost 1 base, with 12 bases between them. The DNA for the CDR3 is TGTGCCAGCAGCTACGGCAGCTTGAACACCGGGGAGCTGTTTTTT. It specifies CASSYGSLNTGELFF.

J is TRBJ1-4 and V is TRBV2; D might be TRBD1 (5 bases). From germline, CDR1 is SNHLY and CDR2 FYNNEI. This CDR3 spans 12 amino acids. V was clipped by 5 bases and J by 16 bases, with 17 bases between them. The DNA of the CDR3 is TGTGCCAGCAGTCAGGGAACTGGGGTGTGGTTTTTT. Protein product: CASSQGTGVWFF.

The sample holds a few counts of this clone. The chain carries TRBV27 and TRBJ2-7; 8 bases map to TRBD2. CDR3 length: 12 amino acids. Trimming removed 10 bases from V and 0 bases from J; junction bases left unmatched: 2. Germline CDR1 MNHEY, CDR2 SMNVEV (reference sequence). The CDR3 is CATGTSSYEQYF. The CDR3 DNA reads as TGTGCCACCGGGACTAGCTCCTACGAGCAGTACTTC.

The CDR3 here is CASTSLRHF. CDR3 nucleotide sequence: TGTGCCAGCACCTCTCTTCGGCATTTT. The V call is TRBV11-2, the J call TRBJ1-5; D gene unclear. The CDR3 covers 9 residues. The germline CDR1 and CDR2 sequences are SGHAT and FQNNGV. The ends were cut back, 7 bases at V and 15 bases at J, with 10 bases in the middle.